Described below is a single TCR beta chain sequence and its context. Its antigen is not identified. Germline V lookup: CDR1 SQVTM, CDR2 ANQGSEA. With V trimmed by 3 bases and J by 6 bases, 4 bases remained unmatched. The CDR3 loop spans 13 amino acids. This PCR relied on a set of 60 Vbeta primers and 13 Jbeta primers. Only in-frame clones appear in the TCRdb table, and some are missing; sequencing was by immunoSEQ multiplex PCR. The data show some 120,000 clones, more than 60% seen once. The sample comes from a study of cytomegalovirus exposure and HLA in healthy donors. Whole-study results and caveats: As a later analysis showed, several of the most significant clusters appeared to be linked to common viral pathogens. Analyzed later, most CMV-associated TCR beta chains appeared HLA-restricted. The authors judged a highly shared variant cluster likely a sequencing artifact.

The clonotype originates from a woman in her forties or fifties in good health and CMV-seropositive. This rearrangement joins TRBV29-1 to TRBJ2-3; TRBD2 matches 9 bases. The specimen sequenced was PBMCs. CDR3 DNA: TGCAGCGTTGACGTAGCGGGAGCGGATACGCAGTATTTT. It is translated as CSVDVAGADTQYF.